A selection of T cell receptor beta chains follows, all from one sample in a study of blood T cell repertoires in COVID-19. Assay: immunoSEQ multiplex PCR; the TCRdb copy retains only in-frame clones and omits some. The sample holds tens of thousands of clones; over 75% are singletons and the top ten take roughly 2.4%. The sample consisted of peripheral blood. The source of these receptors is a human donor in a cohort sampled during active COVID-19. Each CDR3 is given with its conserved first and last residue. Fields, in order: CDR3 protein, J gene, clone size, V gene. Expanded clones get a size class; other rows say once, few or many, or leave the size out.

CDR3: CASSFRRRENSPLHF
J: TRBJ1-6
size: NA
V: TRBV5-6

CDR3: CASSQGGDAGELFF
J: TRBJ2-2
size: few
V: TRBV4-2

CDR3: CASSPLAGAFSGANVLTF
J: TRBJ2-6
size: NA
V: TRBV18

CDR3: CASRLAGGSSYEQYF
J: TRBJ2-7
size: NA
V: TRBV30

CDR3: CASTEAGRVRNSPLHF
J: TRBJ1-6
size: once
V: TRBV28

CDR3: CASSQAGGEQYF
J: TRBJ2-7
size: NA
V: TRBV4-1

CDR3: CASSLQGSEKLFF
J: TRBJ1-4
size: NA
V: TRBV6-5

CDR3: CAWRVQGGINYGYTF
J: TRBJ1-2
size: NA
V: TRBV30

CDR3: CALDRGLMNGYTF
J: TRBJ1-2
size: NA
V: TRBV30

CDR3: CSVDYWDISTDTQYF
J: TRBJ2-3
size: NA
V: TRBV29-1

CDR3: CANSLNRGLGANVLTF
J: TRBJ2-6
size: NA
V: TRBV28

CDR3: CASSLSGRSYEQYF
J: TRBJ2-7
size: NA
V: TRBV6-2/TRBV6-3

CDR3: CASSYFRDRGPNEQFF
J: TRBJ2-1
size: few
V: TRBV6-5

CDR3: CASSQTSGKFNEQFF
J: TRBJ2-1
size: NA
V: TRBV3-1/TRBV3-2

CDR3: CASRAGANTGELFF
J: TRBJ2-2
size: few
V: TRBV19

CDR3: CAWSVLRGPNSPLHF
J: TRBJ1-6
size: once
V: TRBV30

CDR3: CASKTAHSYEQYF
J: TRBJ2-7
size: NA
V: TRBV27

CDR3: CASSLDFEKLFF
J: TRBJ1-4
size: NA
V: TRBV28

CDR3: CASSQGQGLSGYTF
J: TRBJ1-2
size: NA
V: TRBV5-4

CDR3: CAIGSSGYTGELFF
J: TRBJ2-2
size: NA
V: TRBV10-3

CDR3: CASSLDRGDNYGYTF
J: TRBJ1-2
size: NA
V: TRBV7-2

CDR3: CASSSGIYNEQFF
J: TRBJ2-1
size: NA
V: TRBV7-9

CDR3: CASSQPSGGGADTQYF
J: TRBJ2-3
size: NA
V: TRBV4-2

CDR3: CASSPRRGGGEKLFF
J: TRBJ1-4
size: once
V: TRBV28

CDR3: CASSLGGWAQSYTF
J: TRBJ1-2
size: NA
V: TRBV11-2

CDR3: CASSRNERQGNTGELFF
J: TRBJ2-2
size: NA
V: TRBV18

CDR3: CASLAVEFYEQYF
J: TRBJ2-7
size: few
V: TRBV2

CDR3: CASSQGQPNYGYTF
J: TRBJ1-2
size: NA
V: TRBV18

CDR3: CASSLTSGRDTQYF
J: TRBJ2-3
size: NA
V: TRBV6-5

CDR3: CASSWGTGGTGELFF
J: TRBJ2-2
size: NA
V: TRBV5-1

CDR3: CASSIGGEVYEQYF
J: TRBJ2-7
size: NA
V: TRBV3-1/TRBV3-2

CDR3: CASTSGTSGWGGSYNEQFF
J: TRBJ2-1
size: NA
V: TRBV9

CDR3: CASSFVQGPPTGTGTF
J: TRBJ1-2
size: NA
V: TRBV5-6

CDR3: CASSFRGNTEAFF
J: TRBJ1-1
size: NA
V: TRBV11-2

CDR3: CASSYGPRETQYF
J: TRBJ2-5
size: NA
V: TRBV6-5

CDR3: CASIPTGRGPQHF
J: TRBJ1-5
size: NA
V: TRBV19

CDR3: CAFGSESYGYTF
J: TRBJ1-2
size: NA
V: TRBV6-6

CDR3: CAGNATGTGKRTGDSPLHF
J: TRBJ1-6
size: NA
V: TRBV21-1

CDR3: CASSVRENEQYF
J: TRBJ2-7
size: once
V: TRBV5-1

CDR3: CASSSQGHPNTEAFF
J: TRBJ1-1
size: NA
V: TRBV5-1

CDR3: CASSDPGQASYEQYF
J: TRBJ2-7
size: once
V: TRBV28

CDR3: CASNPGGRYYGYTF
J: TRBJ1-2
size: few
V: TRBV7-8

CDR3: CASTRGGEQYF
J: TRBJ2-7
size: NA
V: TRBV6-5

CDR3: CASSRQAGGSHEQYF
J: TRBJ2-7
size: once
V: TRBV4-3

CDR3: CAWRARGTGNNEQFF
J: TRBJ2-1
size: NA
V: TRBV30

CDR3: CASSEAAVGIEGGRAYEQYF
J: TRBJ2-7
size: NA
V: TRBV6-1

CDR3: CAILEVIRGGYTF
J: TRBJ1-2
size: NA
V: TRBV6-5

CDR3: CASSLRFGRDNNQPQHF
J: TRBJ1-5
size: NA
V: TRBV27

CDR3: CASSFSGGLTRNEQFF
J: TRBJ2-1
size: NA
V: TRBV19

CDR3: CASSLKGSLGITQYF
J: TRBJ2-3
size: few
V: TRBV5-5

CDR3: CASTSGTYEQYF
J: TRBJ2-7
size: NA
V: TRBV5-6

CDR3: CASSHSGTGFYQPQHF
J: TRBJ1-5
size: NA
V: TRBV6-2/TRBV6-3

CDR3: CASSLTGTGATEAFF
J: TRBJ1-1
size: NA
V: TRBV4-2